This T cell receptor beta chain originates from a study of OX40 agonist ivuxolimab in advanced cancers. Study summary: Ivuxolimab is a fully human IgG2 antibody that activates OX40 (CD134). It was permissible to have had prior anti-PD-1, anti-PD-L1 or anti-CTLA-4 therapy, and about 40% had some. Study-level findings and limits: Low normalized T-cell clonal expansion also characterized some of the nonresponders. The 0.1-3.0 mg/kg partial responders had among the lowest clonal expansion.

Comment on this clone: No antigen is known for it.

The length of the CDR3 is 15 residues. The germline V gene has CDR1 SGDLS and CDR2 YYNGEE. V was trimmed by 0 bases and J by 1 base, leaving 10 bases between them. The assay was immunoSEQ multiplex PCR, and TCRdb's table has in-frame clones only and misses some. The sample lists roughly 90,000 clones; roughly 89% were seen once. The J gene is TRBJ1-1, the V gene TRBV9, with a tentative D call TRBD1 (5 bases). The material sequenced was CD4+ or CD8+ T cells sorted from blood, taken in a trial of the OX40 agonist ivuxolimab. This receptor was taken from an adult with an advanced solid tumor such as melanoma, head and neck, liver or kidney cancer. CDR3 nucleotides: TGTGCCAGCAGCGTAGATCCTGGGGGGAACACTGAAGCTTTCTTT. Protein sequence: CASSVDPGGNTEAFF. The full variable domain, its missing parts supplied by reference TRBV9 and TRBJ1-1, is DSGVTQTPKHLITATGQRVTLRCSPRSGDLSVYWYQQSLDQGLQFLIQYYNGEERAKGNILERFSAQQFPDLHSELNLSSLELGDSALYFCASSVDPGGNTEAFFGQGTRLTVV.